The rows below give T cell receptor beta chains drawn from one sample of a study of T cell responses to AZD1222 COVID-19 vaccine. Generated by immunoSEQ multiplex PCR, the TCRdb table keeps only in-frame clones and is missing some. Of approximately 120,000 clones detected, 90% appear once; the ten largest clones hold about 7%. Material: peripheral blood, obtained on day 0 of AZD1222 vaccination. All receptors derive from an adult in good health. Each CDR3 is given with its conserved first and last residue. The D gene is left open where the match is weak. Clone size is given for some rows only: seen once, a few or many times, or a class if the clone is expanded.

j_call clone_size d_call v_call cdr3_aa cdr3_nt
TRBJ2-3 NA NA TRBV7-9 CASSLGSTDTQYF TGTGCCAGCAGCTTAGGGAGCACAGATACGCAGTATTTT
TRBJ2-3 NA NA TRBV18 CASSPAVSTDTQYF TGTGCCAGCTCACCTGCAGTAAGCACAGATACGCAGTATTTT
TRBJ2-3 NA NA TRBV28 CASLPATAGPDTQYF TGTGCCAGCCTCCCCGCCACTGCCGGTCCAGATACGCAGTATTTT
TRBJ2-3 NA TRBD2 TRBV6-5 CASSSGLATDTQYF TGTGCCAGCAGCTCGGGACTAGCGACAGATACGCAGTATTTT
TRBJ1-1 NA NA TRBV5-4 CASSQEQATPEAFF TGTGCCAGCAGCCAGGAACAGGCTACACCTGAAGCTTTCTTT
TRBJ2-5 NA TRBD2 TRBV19 CASSPELRTSGQETQYF TGTGCCAGTAGTCCCGAACTTCGGACTAGCGGGCAAGAGACCCAGTACTTC
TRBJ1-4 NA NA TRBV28 CAAGPGGPTNEKLFF TGTGCCGCGGGACCGGGGGGACCAACTAATGAAAAACTGTTTTTT
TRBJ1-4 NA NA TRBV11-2 CASSSSRRAGEKLFF TGTGCCAGCAGCTCCAGTCGGAGGGCGGGAGAAAAACTGTTTTTT
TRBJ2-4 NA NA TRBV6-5 CASRPGGLAKNIQYF TGTGCCAGCAGACCGGGGGGCTTAGCCAAAAACATTCAGTACTTC
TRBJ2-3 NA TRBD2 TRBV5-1 CASSLIPGLAGDRDTQYF TGCGCCAGCAGTCTGATACCTGGACTAGCGGGAGATAGAGATACGCAGTATTTT
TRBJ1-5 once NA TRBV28 CASNSGSGSQPQHF TGTGCCAGCAACTCAGGGTCGGGCAGTCAGCCCCAGCATTTT
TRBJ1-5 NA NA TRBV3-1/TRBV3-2 CASSQGVQGWPEPQHF TGTGCCAGCAGCCAAGGAGTTCAGGGGTGGCCGGAGCCCCAGCATTTT
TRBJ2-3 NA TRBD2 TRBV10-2 CASDRTSGSGTQYF TGCGCCAGCGATCGGACTAGCGGTTCAGGGACGCAGTATTTT
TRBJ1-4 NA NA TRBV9 CASSVGEYTTKRGKLFF TGTGCCAGCAGCGTAGGGGAATACACCACGAAACGGGGAAAACTGTTTTTT
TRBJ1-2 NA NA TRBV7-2 CASSLGGNYGYTF TGTGCCAGCAGCTTAGGAGGAAACTATGGCTACACCTTC
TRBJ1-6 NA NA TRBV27 CATSSGGYNSPLHF TGTGCCACCTCCTCCGGGGGTTATAATTCACCCCTCCACTTT
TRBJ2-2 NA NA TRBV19 CASTKRRDSYTGELFF TGTGCCAGTACCAAAAGGAGGGACAGTTACACCGGGGAGCTGTTTTTT
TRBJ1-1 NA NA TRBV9 CASSALDEPNTEAFF TGTGCCAGCAGCGCGTTGGACGAACCGAACACTGAAGCTTTCTTT
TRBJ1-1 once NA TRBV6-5 CASSSRGNTEAFF TGTGCCAGCAGCTCCCGCGGGAACACTGAAGCTTTCTTT
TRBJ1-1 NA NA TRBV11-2 CASSLALSSEAFF TGTGCCAGCAGCTTAGCGTTATCTAGTGAAGCTTTCTTT
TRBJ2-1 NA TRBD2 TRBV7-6 CASSARRSGIFNEQFF TGTGCCAGCAGCGCCCGGAGGAGCGGGATATTCAATGAGCAGTTCTTC
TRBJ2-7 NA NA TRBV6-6 CASSYSGGSYEQYF TGTGCCAGCAGTTACTCGGGGGGTTCCTACGAGCAGTACTTC
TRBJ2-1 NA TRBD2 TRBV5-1 CASSLVAGGGYNEQFF TGCGCCAGCAGCTTGGTGGCGGGAGGGGGCTACAATGAGCAGTTCTTC
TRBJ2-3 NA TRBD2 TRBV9 CASSTRGLAGADTQYF TGTGCCAGCAGCACGAGGGGACTAGCGGGAGCAGATACGCAGTATTTT
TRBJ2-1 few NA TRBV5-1 CASSLGATINEQFF TGCGCCAGCAGCTTGGGCGCGACAATCAATGAGCAGTTCTTC
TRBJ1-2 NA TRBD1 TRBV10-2 CASNQGAGGGYTF TGCGCCAGCAACCAGGGGGCTGGGGGGGGCTACACCTTC
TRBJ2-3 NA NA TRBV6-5 CASSYGSTDTQYF TGTGCCAGCAGTTACGGTAGCACAGATACGCAGTATTTT
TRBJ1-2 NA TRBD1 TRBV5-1 CASSTGDREGYGYTF TGCGCCAGCAGCACCGGGGACAGGGAAGGGTATGGCTACACCTTC
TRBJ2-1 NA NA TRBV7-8 CASSPLGVSSFNEQFF TGTGCCAGCAGCCCCCTTGGCGTTAGTTCATTCAATGAGCAGTTCTTC
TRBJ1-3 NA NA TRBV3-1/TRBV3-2 CASSQVPVRWGSGNTIYF TGTGCCAGCAGCCAAGTGCCGGTTCGATGGGGATCTGGAAACACCATATATTTT
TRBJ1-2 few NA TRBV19 CASSVTLIEQGYTF TGTGCCAGTAGTGTGACTCTGATAGAACAAGGCTACACCTTC
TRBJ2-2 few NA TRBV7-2 CASSLFMGTGELFF TGTGCCAGCAGCTTATTTATGGGAACCGGGGAGCTGTTTTTT
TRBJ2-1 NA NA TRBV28 CASSFHSESSYNEQFF TGTGCCAGCAGTTTTCACAGCGAGAGCTCCTACAATGAGCAGTTCTTC
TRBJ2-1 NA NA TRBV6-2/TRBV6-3 CASSYSGSYNEQFF TGTGCCAGCAGTTACAGCGGCTCCTACAATGAGCAGTTCTTC
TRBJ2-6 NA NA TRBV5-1 CASSVGGSGANVLTF TGCGCCAGCAGCGTAGGGGGCTCTGGGGCCAACGTCCTGACTTTC
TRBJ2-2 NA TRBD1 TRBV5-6 CASSLQGANTGELFF TGTGCCAGCAGCTTACAGGGGGCGAACACCGGGGAGCTGTTTTTT
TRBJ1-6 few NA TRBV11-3 CASSSDTGPLHF TGTGCCAGCAGCTCGGACACTGGACCCCTCCACTTT
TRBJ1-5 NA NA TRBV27 CASSFRDGLNQPQHF TGTGCCAGCAGTTTCCGGGACGGCCTAAATCAGCCCCAGCATTTT
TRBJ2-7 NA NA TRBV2 CASRPDPEYLYEQYF TGTGCCAGCAGACCAGACCCCGAGTACCTCTACGAGCAGTACTTC
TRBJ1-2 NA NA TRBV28 CASSSGRRYYGYTF TGTGCCAGCAGTTCTGGACGGCGCTACTATGGCTACACCTTC
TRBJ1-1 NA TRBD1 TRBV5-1 CASSFSLLRDRKNTEAFF TGCGCCAGCAGCTTTAGTCTGTTAAGGGACAGGAAAAACACTGAAGCTTTCTTT
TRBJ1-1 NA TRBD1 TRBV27 CASSSNRGANGEAFF TGTGCCAGCAGTTCGAACAGGGGGGCGAACGGTGAAGCTTTCTTT
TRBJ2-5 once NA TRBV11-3 CASSLAGPAPTQYF TGTGCCAGCAGCTTAGCCGGGCCAGCTCCGACCCAGTACTTC
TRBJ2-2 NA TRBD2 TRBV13 CASTGTSGYTGELFF TGTGCCAGCACCGGGACTAGCGGATACACCGGGGAGCTGTTTTTT
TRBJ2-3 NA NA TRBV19 CASSASTKDTQYF TGTGCCAGTAGTGCTTCAACAAAAGATACGCAGTATTTT
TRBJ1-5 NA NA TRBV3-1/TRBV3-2 CASSPKGGIRNQPQHF TGTGCCAGCAGCCCTAAAGGGGGTATCCGCAATCAGCCCCAGCATTTT
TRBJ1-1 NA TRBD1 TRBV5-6 CASSWGTGEAFF TGTGCCAGCAGCTGGGGGACAGGAGAAGCTTTCTTT
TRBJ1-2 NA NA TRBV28 CASSFRGGLYGYTF TGTGCCAGCAGTTTTAGGGGGGGGCTCTATGGCTACACCTTC
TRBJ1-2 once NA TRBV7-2 CASSPRLKGLLLSYTF TGTGCCAGCAGCCCCCGGCTTAAGGGACTGCTATTAAGCTACACCTTC
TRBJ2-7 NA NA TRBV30 CAWSEPGVYEQYF TGTGCCTGGAGTGAGCCCGGAGTCTACGAGCAGTACTTC
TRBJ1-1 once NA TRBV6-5 CASSFDWDTEAFF TGTGCCAGCAGTTTCGACTGGGACACTGAAGCTTTCTTT
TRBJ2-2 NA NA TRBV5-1 CASSLPLDSPTGELFF TGCGCCAGCAGCTTGCCTCTGGACTCACCCACCGGGGAGCTGTTTTTT
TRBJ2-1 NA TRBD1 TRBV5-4 CASSLYRGQSEQFF TGTGCCAGCAGCTTGTACAGGGGGCAGAGTGAGCAGTTCTTC
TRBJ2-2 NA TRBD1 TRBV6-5 CASSYLGQGPTGELFF TGTGCCAGCAGTTACTTAGGACAGGGGCCCACCGGGGAGCTGTTTTTT
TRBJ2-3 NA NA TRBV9 CASSQAGDTQYF TGTGCCAGCAGCCAAGCCGGGGATACGCAGTATTTT
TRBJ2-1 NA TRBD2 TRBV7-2 CASSTRTSGTTYNEQFF TGTGCCAGCAGCACGAGGACTAGCGGGACCACCTACAATGAGCAGTTCTTC
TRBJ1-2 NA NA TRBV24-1 CATSAPPPNYGYTF TGTGCCACCAGTGCCCCACCCCCAAACTATGGCTACACCTTC
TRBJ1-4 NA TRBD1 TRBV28 CASSASMDRGTEKLFF TGTGCCAGCAGCGCCTCCATGGACAGGGGCACTGAAAAACTGTTTTTT
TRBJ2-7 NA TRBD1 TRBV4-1 CASSNTGAEQYF TGCGCCAGCAGCAATACAGGGGCCGAGCAGTACTTC
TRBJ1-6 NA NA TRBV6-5 CASSYSNTRYNSPLHF TGTGCCAGCAGTTACTCGAACACCCGGTATAATTCACCCCTCCACTTT